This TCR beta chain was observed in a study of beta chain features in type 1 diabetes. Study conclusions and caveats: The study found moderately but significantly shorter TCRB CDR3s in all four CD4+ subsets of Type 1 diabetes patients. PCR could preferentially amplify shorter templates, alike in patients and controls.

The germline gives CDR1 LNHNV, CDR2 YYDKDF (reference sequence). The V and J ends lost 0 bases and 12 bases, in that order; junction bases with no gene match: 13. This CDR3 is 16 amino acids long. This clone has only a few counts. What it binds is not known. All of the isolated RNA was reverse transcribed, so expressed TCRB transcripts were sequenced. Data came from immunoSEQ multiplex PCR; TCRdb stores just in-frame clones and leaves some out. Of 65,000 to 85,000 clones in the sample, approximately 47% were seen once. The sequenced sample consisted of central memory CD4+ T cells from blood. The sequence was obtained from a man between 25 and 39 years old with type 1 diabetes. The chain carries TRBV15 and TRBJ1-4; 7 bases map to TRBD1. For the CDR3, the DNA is TGTGCCACCAGCAGAGATGACAACAGGGGTACGTTGGAACTGTTTTTT. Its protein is CATSRDDNRGTLELFF.